This T cell receptor beta chain derives from a study of shared clonotypes between healthy human individuals. V gave up 0 bases and J gave up 3 bases, with 12 bases separating them. CDR3 length equals 15 residues. CDR1 MNHEY and CDR2 SVGAGI come from the germline V gene. Sequencing was performed with immunoSEQ multiplex PCR; in TCRdb, only in-frame clones are kept and a portion is missing. The table shows some 500,000 clones, with roughly 85% occurring only once. This TCR was recovered from a middle-aged woman in good health. Some clones in this sample may be carry-over from other donors' samples. The sequenced material came from PBMCs. The rearrangement joins TRBV6-5 to TRBJ2-7; a possible D gene is TRBD1 (6 bases). For the CDR3, the DNA is TGTGCCAGCAGTTACTCCTCCCAGGGGAACTACGAGCAGTACTTC. The encoded protein is CASSYSSQGNYEQYF.